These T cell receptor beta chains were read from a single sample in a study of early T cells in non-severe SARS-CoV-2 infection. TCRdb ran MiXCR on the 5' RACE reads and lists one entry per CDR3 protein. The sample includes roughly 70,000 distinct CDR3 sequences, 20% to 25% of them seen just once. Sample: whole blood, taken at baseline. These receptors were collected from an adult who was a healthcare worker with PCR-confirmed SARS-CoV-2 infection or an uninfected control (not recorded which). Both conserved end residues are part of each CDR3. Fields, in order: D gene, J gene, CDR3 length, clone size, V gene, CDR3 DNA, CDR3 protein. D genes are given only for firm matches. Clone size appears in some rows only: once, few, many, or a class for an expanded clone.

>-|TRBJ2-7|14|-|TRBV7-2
TGTGCCAGCAGTATGGGGCGTGGACTCTACGAGCAGTACTTC
CASSMGRGLYEQYF
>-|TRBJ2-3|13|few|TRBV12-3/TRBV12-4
TGTGCCAGCAGTTTACAGGGGCCAGATACGCAGTATTTT
CASSLQGPDTQYF
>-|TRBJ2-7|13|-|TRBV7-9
TGTGCCAGCAGCTTAGACACTTCCTACGAGCAGTACTTC
CASSLDTSYEQYF
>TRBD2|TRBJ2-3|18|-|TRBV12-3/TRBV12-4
TGTGCCAGCAGCCCGACTAGCGGGGGAGGTGGTGGCACAGATACGCAGTATTTT
CASSPTSGGGGGTDTQYF
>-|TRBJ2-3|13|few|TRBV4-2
TGTGCCAGCAGCCAAGCCTTTCGAGATACGCAGTATTTT
CASSQAFRDTQYF
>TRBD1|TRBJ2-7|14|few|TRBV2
TGTGCCACCCGACGCGGACAGGGCTCCTACGAGCAGTACTTC
CATRRGQGSYEQYF
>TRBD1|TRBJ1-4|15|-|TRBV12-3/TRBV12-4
TGTGCCAGCAGCAAGCCAGGGGGCGAGGAAGAAAAACTGTTTTTT
CASSKPGGEEEKLFF
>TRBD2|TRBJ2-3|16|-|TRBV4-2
TGTGCCAGCAGCCAAGAACGGAGCGGGGGGTCAGATACGCAGTATTTT
CASSQERSGGSDTQYF
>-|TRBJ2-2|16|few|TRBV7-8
TGTGCCAGCCGCCTAACGAATAGAAACAGTCCTGGGGAGCTGTTTTTT
CASRLTNRNSPGELFF
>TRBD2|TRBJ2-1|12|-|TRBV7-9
TGTGCCAGCAGCCGCGGGACTAGCGAGCAGTTCTTC
CASSRGTSEQFF
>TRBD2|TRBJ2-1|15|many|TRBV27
TGTGCCAGCAGCAAACTAGCGGGGGGCGGGAATGAGCAGTTCTTC
CASSKLAGGGNEQFF
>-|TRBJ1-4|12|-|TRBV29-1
TGCAGCGTTCGAGAAGGGACGGCCCCGCTGTTTTTT
CSVREGTAPLFF
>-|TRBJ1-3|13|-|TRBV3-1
TGTGCCAGCAGCCCTGGACAGGGAAACACCATATATTTT
CASSPGQGNTIYF
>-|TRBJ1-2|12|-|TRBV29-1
TGCAGCGTCGCCGGTGCCAACTATGGCTACACCTTC
CSVAGANYGYTF
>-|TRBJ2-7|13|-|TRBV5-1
TGCGCCAGCAGCTTGGACGGAGGATCCGAGCAGTACTTC
CASSLDGGSEQYF
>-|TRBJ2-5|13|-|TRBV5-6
TGTGCCAGCAGTCTTGACTGGCAAGAGACCCAGTACTTC
CASSLDWQETQYF
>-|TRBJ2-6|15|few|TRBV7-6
TGTGCCAGCAGCTTAGTTGGGAGTGGGGCCAACGTCCTGACTTTC
CASSLVGSGANVLTF
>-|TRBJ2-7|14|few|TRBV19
TGTGCCAGTAGTACCCCGTTGGAGCCCTACGAGCAGTACTTC
CASSTPLEPYEQYF
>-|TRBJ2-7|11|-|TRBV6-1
TGTGCCAGCAGTCGTGCCTACGAGCAGTACTTC
CASSRAYEQYF
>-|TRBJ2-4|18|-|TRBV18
TGTGCCAGCTCACCACGTATTAATATAGGGGTTGGCAAAAACATTCAGTACTTC
CASSPRINIGVGKNIQYF
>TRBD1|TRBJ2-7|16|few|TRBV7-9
TGTGCCAGCAGCCTCCTCAGGGACAGGGGTTCCCACGAGCAGTACTTC
CASSLLRDRGSHEQYF
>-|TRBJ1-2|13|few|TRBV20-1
TGCAGTGCTAGAGATGCCAGAAGCTATGGCTACACCTTC
CSARDARSYGYTF
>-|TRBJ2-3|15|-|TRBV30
TGTGCCTGGAGGGCGCGCGCGGGGAACACAGATACGCAGTATTTT
CAWRARAGNTDTQYF
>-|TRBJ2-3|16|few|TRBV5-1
TGCGCCAGCAGCTTGCGGGCTAGCCGCAACACAGATACGCAGTATTTT
CASSLRASRNTDTQYF
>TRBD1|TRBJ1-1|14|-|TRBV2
TGTGCCAGCCGGACAGGGGAGATGAACACTGAAGCTTTCTTT
CASRTGEMNTEAFF
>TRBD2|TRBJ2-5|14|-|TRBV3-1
TGTGCCAGCAGCCTGCGGGGGGGCCAAGAGACCCAGTACTTC
CASSLRGGQETQYF